This T cell receptor beta chain was captured in a study of T-cell reconstitution after alpha-beta-depleted transplantation in children. Trimming cost V 5 bases and J 4 bases, with 23 bases left between them. CDR1 LNHNV and CDR2 YYDKDF come from the germline V gene (reference sequence). This CDR3 is built from 17 residues. Unique molecular identifiers were used in preparing the TCRbeta library. TCRdb analysed the PCR reads with MiXCR anew, one entry per CDR3 protein. Of about 610,000 distinct CDR3 sequences detected, about a quarter appear once; the ten largest clones hold 30% to 40%. The chain employs TRBV15 and TRBJ2-5, with D possibly being TRBD1 or TRBD2 (6 bases each). The sequence came from a boy under two years old with Wiskott-Aldrich syndrome, due to receive a stem cell transplant. The input for sequencing was PBMCs, taken before TCRalphabeta/CD19-depleted stem cell transplant. The CDR3 bases are TGTGCCACCAGCCGAACTCAGGGGACTTACATAAGAGAGACCCAGTACTTC. Its protein is CATSRTQGTYIRETQYF.